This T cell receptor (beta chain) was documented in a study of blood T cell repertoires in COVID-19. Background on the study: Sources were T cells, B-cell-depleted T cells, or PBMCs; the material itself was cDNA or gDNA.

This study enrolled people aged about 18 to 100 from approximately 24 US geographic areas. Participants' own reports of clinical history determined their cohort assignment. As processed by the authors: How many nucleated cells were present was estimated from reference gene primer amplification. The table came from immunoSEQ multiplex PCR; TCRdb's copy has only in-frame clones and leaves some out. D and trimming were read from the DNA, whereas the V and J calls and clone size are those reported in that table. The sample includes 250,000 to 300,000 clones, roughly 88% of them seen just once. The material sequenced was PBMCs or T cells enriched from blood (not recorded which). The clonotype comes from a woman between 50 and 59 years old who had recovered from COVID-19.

This CDR3 reads CASSIGFAGGSSYEQYF. The CDR3 nucleotides read TGTGCCAGCAGCATCGGTTTTGCGGGAGGGAGCTCCTACGAGCAGTACTTC. The V call is TRBV5-6, the J call TRBJ2-7, with 9 bases identical to TRBD2. This CDR3 has 17 residues. Germline CDR1 reads SGHDT; CDR2 reads YYEEEE. V trimming: 4 bases; J trimming: 0 bases; junction bases outside the gene matches: 11.